This entry lists 21 T cell receptor beta chains sequenced from one sample in a study of blood T cell repertoires in COVID-19. Libraries were prepared by immunoSEQ multiplex PCR; TCRdb keeps only in-frame clonotypes and omits some of them. Of around 97,000 clones listed, less than 90% are singletons. Material for sequencing was peripheral blood. The receptors were sampled from a human donor in a cohort sampled during active COVID-19.

The rearrangement links TRBV9 to TRBJ2-5; TRBD1 agrees at 7 bases. V trimming: 0 bases; J trimming: 4 bases; junction bases outside the gene matches: 9. The CDR3 has 16 amino acids. CDR1 is SGDLS and CDR2 is YYNGEE in the germline V gene. The CDR3 reads CASSVENRGGRETQYF. CDR3 nucleotide sequence: TGTGCCAGCAGCGTAGAAAACCGAGGGGGCCGAGAGACCCAGTACTTC.

CDR3 sequence (DNA): TGTGCCAGCGGACAGACCATGAACACTGAAGCTTTCTTT. Translation: CASGQTMNTEAFF. The chain uses TRBV28 and TRBJ1-1; possibly TRBD1 for D (6 bases). Per germline, CDR1 MDHEN and CDR2 SYDVKM. V lost 8 bases to trimming and J lost 0 bases, with 10 bases between them. This CDR3 region has 13 residues. Complete variable domain (other parts from reference TRBV28 and TRBJ1-1): DVKVTQSSRYLVKRTGEKVFLECVQDMDHENMFWYRQDPGLGLRLIYFSYDVKMKEKGDIPEGYSVSREKKERFSLILESASTNQTSMYLCASGQTMNTEAFFGQGTRLTVV.

A single count supports this clone. CDR3 nucleotides: TGTGCCAGCAGCGTACTGGGGGGACGCGGGGGGAACTACGAGCAGTACTTC. Residues: CASSVLGGRGGNYEQYF. The chain employs TRBV7-2 and TRBJ2-7; 8 bases line up with TRBD2. The V gene's germline CDR1 is SGHTA and CDR2 FQGNSA. This CDR3 region has 17 residues. Germline trimming cut 5 bases from V and 3 bases from J; bases unmatched to any gene: 15.

This rearrangement joins TRBV10-3 to TRBJ2-3; D might be TRBD2 (5 bases). Trimming pared 4 bases from V and 0 bases from J, leaving 8 bases between. Germline loops: CDR1 ENHRY, CDR2 SYGVKD. The CDR3 runs to 14 residues. CDR3 in amino acids: CAISAERSTDTQYF. The CDR3 bases are TGTGCCATCAGTGCAGAGCGGAGCACAGATACGCAGTATTTT.

J is TRBJ2-2 and V is TRBV3-1 (or the pseudogene TRBV3-2), with 10 bases aligning to TRBD1. This CDR3 contains 15 residues. CDR1 is LGHDT and CDR2 is YNNKEL in the germline V gene (reference sequence). V shed 4 bases, J shed 7 bases, and the junction held 6 bases outside the gene matches. CDR3 sequence: CASSPRTGGGGELFF. The DNA for the CDR3 is TGTGCCAGCAGCCCCCGGACAGGGGGTGGCGGGGAGCTGTTTTTT.

The rearrangement uses TRBV6-6 and TRBJ1-2; 7 bases fit TRBD1. CDR1 is MNHNY and CDR2 is SVGAGI in the germline V gene (reference sequence). The CDR3 runs to 14 residues. With 5 bases clipped from V and 4 bases from J, the junction kept 7 bases outside the gene matches. CDR3 region: CASSTNRDSYGYTF. The CDR3 DNA follows: TGTGCCAGCAGTACCAACCGGGACAGCTATGGCTACACCTTC.

The chain uses TRBV13 and TRBJ2-3; 7 bases align to TRBD1. V shed 5 bases and J 5 bases; nucleotides not matched to a gene: 7. Germline assignment: CDR1 PRHDT and CDR2 FYEKMQ (reference sequence). The CDR3 spans 14 residues. The CDR3 region is CASSPTGLRDTQYF. The CDR3, as DNA: TGTGCCAGCAGCCCGACAGGGCTAAGAGATACGCAGTATTTT.

The rearrangement joins TRBV7-6 to TRBJ2-2; 12 bases agree with TRBD2. After removal of 3 bases from V and 2 bases from J, the junction contained 4 bases not matched to a gene. CDR1 is SGHVS, CDR2 FNYEAQ, per germline. The CDR3 length is 17 residues. CDR3: CASSFSSGGANTGELFF. CDR3 DNA: TGTGCCAGCAGCTTTTCTAGCGGGGGGGCCAACACCGGGGAGCTGTTTTTT.

The rearrangement links TRBV6-2 or TRBV6-3 to TRBJ1-2; a possible D gene is TRBD1 (6 bases). V lost 2 bases and J lost 2, with 21 bases in between. The germline V gene has CDR1 MNHEY and CDR2 SVGEGT. This CDR3 contains 18 residues. The CDR3 spells CASSYPGTLVDGNYGYTF. Here the CDR3 DNA reads TGTGCCAGCAGTTACCCCGGGACACTCGTTGATGGGAACTATGGCTACACCTTC.

The chain links TRBV19 to TRBJ1-3; 7 nucleotides align to TRBD1. Losses at the gene ends were 5 bases for V and 0 bases for J; bases not matched to a gene: 4. Germline lookup yields CDR1 LNHDA and CDR2 SQIVND (reference sequence). The CDR3 sequence is 15 residues long. The CDR3 region has the DNA TGTGCCAGTAGTCTGGGACAGAACTCTGGAAACACCATATATTTT. As protein: CASSLGQNSGNTIYF. Full variable domain (missing parts from reference TRBV19 and TRBJ1-3): DGGITQSPKYLFRKEGQNVTLSCEQNLNHDAMYWYRQDPGQGLRLIYYSQIVNDFQKGDIAEGYSVSREKKESFPLTVTSAQKNPTAFYLCASSLGQNSGNTIYFGEGSWLTVV.

The V and J genes are TRBV4-1 and TRBJ1-6, with a weak D call TRBD1 (5 bases). Germline values: CDR1 MGHRA, CDR2 YSYEKL. V dropped 1 base and J dropped 5 bases, with 12 bases sitting between them. This CDR3 contains 16 residues. CDR3: CASSQVAAGNNSPLHF. In DNA, the CDR3 is TGCGCCAGCAGCCAAGTCGCGGCAGGGAATAATTCACCCCTCCACTTT.

The V gene is TRBV2, the J gene TRBJ2-5; D perhaps matches TRBD2 (5 bases). CDR1 is SNHLY and CDR2 is FYNNEI in the germline V gene. Trimming took off 8 bases at V and 4 bases at J, with 14 bases between the two ends. This CDR3 has 13 residues. The CDR3 spells CASGIGLSETQYF. The CDR3 nucleotides are TGTGCCAGCGGCATCGGACTTTCAGAGACCCAGTACTTC.

The gene calls are TRBV19 and TRBJ1-1, with 8 bases identical to TRBD1. V was clipped by 4 bases and J by 5 bases; unmatched bases: 3. The germline gives CDR1 LNHDA, CDR2 SQIVND (reference sequence). This CDR3 region has 13 residues. The CDR3 reads CASSTRTGTEAFF. The CDR3 nucleotides read TGTGCCAGTAGTACTAGGACAGGGACTGAAGCTTTCTTT.

A remark on this clone: Other DNA sequences in this sample translate to the same CDR3. J is TRBJ1-1 and V is TRBV9; D is ambiguous. Germline assignment: CDR1 SGDLS and CDR2 YYNGEE. CDR3 length: 14 residues. The V end was cut by 0 bases, the J end by 6 bases, with 12 bases between. The CDR3 is CASSVVTGVAEAFF. In DNA form, the CDR3 reads TGTGCCAGCAGCGTAGTGACCGGGGTAGCTGAAGCTTTCTTT.

The sample holds one count of this clone. This chain connects TRBV28 to TRBJ1-1, with D perhaps TRBD1 (5 bases). The V and J ends lost 5 bases and 1 base respectively, with 14 bases between them. Germline V gene lookup returns CDR1 MDHEN and CDR2 SYDVKM. This CDR3 spans 15 amino acids. The CDR3 nucleotides read TGTGCCAGCAGTGAGTTGGGGGAGGGGAACACTGAAGCTTTCTTT. Amino acids: CASSELGEGNTEAFF.

V and J are TRBV27 and TRBJ1-1; TRBD1 matches 8 bases. V lost 2 bases, J lost 6 bases, and 8 bases stayed unmatched. CDR1 and CDR2 from the germline V gene are MNHEY and SMNVEV (reference sequence). CDR3 length: 15 amino acids. CDR3 nucleotides: TGTGCCAGCAGTTTAAGACTAGGGACAGGCGCTGAAGCTTTCTTT. Amino acids: CASSLRLGTGAEAFF.

The chain employs TRBV9 and TRBJ2-2; D gene ambiguous. This CDR3 has 12 residues. Trimming removed 5 bases at V and 0 bases at J, with 2 bases between. Germline-derived CDR1 and CDR2 are SGDLS and YYNGEE. The CDR3 nucleotides read TGTGCCAGCAGTACGAACACCGGGGAGCTGTTTTTT. Protein sequence: CASSTNTGELFF.

V usage is TRBV11-1 and J usage is TRBJ1-1; D may be TRBD1 (5 bases). Trimming removed 0 bases from V and 0 bases from J, with 14 bases in between. This CDR3 has 17 residues. From germline, CDR1 is SGHAT and CDR2 FQDESV (reference sequence). This CDR3 is CASSLAYGGVMNTEAFF. CDR3 DNA: TGTGCCAGCAGCTTAGCATACGGGGGAGTCATGAACACTGAAGCTTTCTTT.

The gene calls are TRBV7-9 and TRBJ2-3; a possible D gene is TRBD1 (6 bases). Trimming pared 3 bases from V and 2 bases from J, leaving 18 bases between. The germline V gene has CDR1 SEHNR and CDR2 FQNEAQ (reference sequence). CDR3 length equals 17 residues. CDR3: CASSFHPQGPHTDTQYF. CDR3 coding DNA: TGTGCCAGCAGCTTTCACCCACAGGGACCTCACACAGATACGCAGTATTTT. Supplemented by reference TRBV7-9 and TRBJ2-3, the full variable domain reads DTGVSQNPRHKITKRGQNVTFRCDPISEHNRLYWYRQTLGQGPEFLTYFQNEAQLEKSRLLSDRFSAERPKGSFSTLEIQRTEQGDSAMYLCASSFHPQGPHTDTQYFGPGTRLTVL.

This clone was observed a few times. This rearrangement joins TRBV27 to TRBJ2-1; TRBD1 matches 7 bases. CDR1 and CDR2 (germline): MNHEY, SMNVEV (reference sequence). The CDR3 spans 15 residues. Trimming cost V 5 bases and J 7 bases; bases outside gene matches: 11. The CDR3 nucleotides are TGTGCCAGCAGTCCACGGACAGGACTCAGGAATGAGCAGTTCTTC. Protein sequence: CASSPRTGLRNEQFF.

The chain employs TRBV6-1 and TRBJ1-5; possible D gene TRBD1, 5 bases. The CDR3 sequence is 17 residues long. V shed 3 bases and J shed 0 bases, with 15 bases lying between them. CDR1 is MNHNS, CDR2 SASEGT, per germline. For the CDR3, the DNA is TGTGCCAGCAGTGATCCCACAGGACGTTATAGCAATCAGCCCCAGCATTTT. Protein product: CASSDPTGRYSNQPQHF.